The following is a TCR beta chain sequence with its context. This sample is drawn from a study of blood T cell repertoires in COVID-19. Turning to the study itself: From T cells, B-cell-depleted T cells, or PBMCs came the material, which was cDNA or gDNA.

This CDR3 region has 12 residues. Trimming removed 5 bases from V and 4 bases from J, with 8 bases in between. Germline V gene lookup returns CDR1 SNHLY and CDR2 FYNNEI. In the original processing: Reference gene primer amplification yielded estimated nucleated cell counts. Clones were sequenced by immunoSEQ multiplex PCR, and TCRdb holds only the in-frame ones, with some missing. The V and J calls and clone size were taken over from that table, and D and trimming were inferred from the DNA. In the table there are 350,000 to 450,000 clones, about 85% of which are singletons. The TCR originated in a woman between 18 and 30 years old with acute or convalescent COVID-19. The gene calls are TRBV2 and TRBJ1-1; tentatively, D is TRBD1 (5 bases). The sequencing input was peripheral blood. The CDR3 sequence is CASSQQVTEAFF. CDR3 DNA sequence: TGTGCCAGCAGTCAACAGGTCACTGAAGCTTTCTTT.